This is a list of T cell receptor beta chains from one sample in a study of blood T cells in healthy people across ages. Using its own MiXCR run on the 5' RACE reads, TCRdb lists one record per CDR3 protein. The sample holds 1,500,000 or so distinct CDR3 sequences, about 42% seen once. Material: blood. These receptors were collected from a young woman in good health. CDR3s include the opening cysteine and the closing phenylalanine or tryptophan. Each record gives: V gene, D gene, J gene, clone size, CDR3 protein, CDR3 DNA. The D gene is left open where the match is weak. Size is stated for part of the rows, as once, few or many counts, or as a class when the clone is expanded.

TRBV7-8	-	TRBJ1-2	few	CASSLPQGNYGYTF	TGTGCCAGCAGCTTACCTCAGGGAAACTATGGCTACACCTTC
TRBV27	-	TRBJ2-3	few	CASSSTITDTQYF	TGTGCCAGCAGTTCAACCATTACAGATACGCAGTATTTT
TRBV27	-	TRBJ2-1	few	CASSPLVPENYNEQFF	TGTGCCAGCAGCCCTCTAGTACCTGAAAACTACAATGAGCAGTTCTTC
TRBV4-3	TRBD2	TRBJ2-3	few	CASSQLAGANTDTQYF	TGCGCCAGCAGCCAGTTAGCGGGAGCAAACACAGATACGCAGTATTTT
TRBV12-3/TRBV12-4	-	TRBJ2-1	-	CASTNGYSYEQFF	TGTGCCAGCACCAATGGATACTCCTACGAGCAGTTCTTC
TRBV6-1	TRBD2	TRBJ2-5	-	CASSELAGGRTETQYF	TGTGCCAGCAGTGAATTAGCGGGGGGCCGGACAGAGACCCAGTACTTC
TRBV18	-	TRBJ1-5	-	CASSLWETENGQPQHF	TGTGCCAGCTCACTTTGGGAGACGGAGAATGGACAGCCCCAGCATTTT
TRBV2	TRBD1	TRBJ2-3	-	CASSHALQGADTQYF	TGTGCCAGCAGTCATGCTCTGCAGGGGGCAGATACGCAGTATTTT
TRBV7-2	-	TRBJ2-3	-	CASSASWLSTDTQYF	TGTGCCAGCAGCGCCTCTTGGCTGAGCACAGATACGCAGTATTTT
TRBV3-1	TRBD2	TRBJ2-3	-	CASEGGGRADTQYF	TGTGCCAGCGAAGGCGGGGGTCGCGCAGATACGCAGTATTTT
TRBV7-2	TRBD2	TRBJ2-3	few	CASSLGLAGRGDTQYF	TGTGCCAGCAGCTTAGGGCTAGCGGGTAGGGGGGATACGCAGTATTTT
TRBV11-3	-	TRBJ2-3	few	CASSPGGLRTDTQYF	TGTGCCAGCAGCCCTGGCGGGTTGCGCACAGATACGCAGTATTTT
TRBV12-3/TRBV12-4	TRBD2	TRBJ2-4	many	CASSLLRGLDIQYF	TGTGCCAGCAGTTTATTGCGGGGGTTGGACATTCAGTACTTC
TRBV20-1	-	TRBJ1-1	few	CSPGSEAFF	TGCAGCCCCGGCTCTGAAGCTTTCTTT
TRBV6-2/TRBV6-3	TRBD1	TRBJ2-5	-	CANSHGTATFQETQYF	TGTGCCAACAGTCACGGGACAGCTACTTTCCAAGAGACCCAGTACTTC
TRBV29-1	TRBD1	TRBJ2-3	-	CSAEMNISPRTGGSTDTQYF	TGCAGCGCTGAAATGAACATCTCCCCTAGGACAGGGGGGAGCACAGATACGCAGTATTTT
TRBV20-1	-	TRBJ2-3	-	CSARSGTYYSTDTQYF	TGCAGTGCTAGGTCCGGGACCTACTATAGCACAGATACGCAGTATTTT
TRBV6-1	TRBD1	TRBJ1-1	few	CASETGDANTEAFF	TGTGCCAGCGAGACAGGGGACGCGAACACTGAAGCTTTCTTT
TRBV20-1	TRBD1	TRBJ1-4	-	CGAGRGQLLEKLFF	TGCGGTGCGGGGAGGGGACAGCTACTTGAAAAACTGTTTTTT
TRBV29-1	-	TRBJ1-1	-	CSADFSRDLWSATEAFF	TGCAGCGCTGATTTCTCCAGGGATTTATGGAGTGCCACTGAAGCTTTCTTT